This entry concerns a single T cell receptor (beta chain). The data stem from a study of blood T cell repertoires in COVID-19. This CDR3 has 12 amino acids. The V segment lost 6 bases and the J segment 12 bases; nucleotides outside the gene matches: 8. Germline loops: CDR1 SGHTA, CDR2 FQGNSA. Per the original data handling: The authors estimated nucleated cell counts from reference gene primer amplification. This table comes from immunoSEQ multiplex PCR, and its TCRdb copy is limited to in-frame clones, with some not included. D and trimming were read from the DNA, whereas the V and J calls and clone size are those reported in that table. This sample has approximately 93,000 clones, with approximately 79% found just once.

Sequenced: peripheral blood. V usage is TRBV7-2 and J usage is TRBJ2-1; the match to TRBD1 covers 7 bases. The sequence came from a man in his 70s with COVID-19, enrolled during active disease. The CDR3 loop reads CASRPPDRAQFF. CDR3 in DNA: TGTGCCAGCAGACCACCAGACAGGGCGCAGTTCTTC. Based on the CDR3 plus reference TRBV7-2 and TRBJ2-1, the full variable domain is GAGVSQSPSNKVTEKGKDVELRCDPISGHTALYWYRQSLGQGLEFLIYFQGNSAPDKSGLPSDRFSAERTGGSVSTLTIQRTQQEDSAVYLCASRPPDRAQFFGPGTRLTVL.